The 25 T cell receptor beta chains below come from one sample, sequenced in a study of T cells in Graves' hyperthyroidism and ophthalmopathy. Regions amplified from RNA transcripts were the TCR beta CDR3 regions. TCR CDR3 underwent first-round RT-PCR with the HTBI primer set. Using its own MiXCR run on the multiplex PCR reads, TCRdb lists one record per CDR3 protein. The sample consists of around 610,000 distinct CDR3 sequences, roughly 14% of them appearing once. Sequenced sample: blood. These receptors originate from a woman aged 40 to 50 with Graves' ophthalmopathy.

The sample holds many counts of this clonotype. The chain carries TRBV2 and TRBJ1-2, with a weak D call TRBD1 (5 bases). Trimming took 6 bases from V and 8 from J, leaving 13 bases between them. The CDR3 is 12 residues long. CDR1 is SNHLY, CDR2 FYNNEI, per germline. The CDR3 region is CASSQMGEGYTF. CDR3 DNA sequence: TGTGCCAGCAGCCAAATGGGGGAAGGCTACACCTTC.

The table lists this clonotype with many counts. The genes are TRBV12-3 or TRBV12-4 and TRBJ1-1; D is unresolved. CDR3 length: 15 residues. The V and J ends lost 3 bases and 4 bases respectively, with 15 bases between them. CDR3: CASSFLTGPGTEAFF. The CDR3 nucleotides are TGTGCCAGCAGTTTCCTAACCGGACCCGGCACTGAAGCTTTCTTT.

The rearrangement links TRBV18 to TRBJ1-5; no firm D call. This CDR3 comprises 15 residues. V was clipped by 2 bases and J by 7 bases, with 15 bases between them. Germline V gene sequence: CDR1 KGHSH, CDR2 LQKENI. The CDR3 DNA reads TGTGCCAGCTCACCAGGAGAATCGGGTGGCCAGCCCCAGCATTTT. It encodes CASSPGESGGQPQHF.

V is TRBV7-3 and J is TRBJ2-5; no firm D call. This CDR3 comprises 13 residues. Germline values: CDR1 SGHTA, CDR2 FQGTGA. Deletions cut 3 bases from V and 5 bases from J, with 10 bases between. The CDR3 reads CASSFGDRETQYF. The CDR3 bases are TGTGCCAGCAGCTTTGGAGACCGGGAGACCCAGTACTTC.

This clonotype was detected many times. This chain joins TRBV2 and TRBJ2-4, with D perhaps matching TRBD1 (6 bases). Trimming removed 7 bases at V and 4 bases at J, with 11 bases between. CDR3 length equals 13 residues. Germline-derived CDR1 and CDR2 are SNHLY and FYNNEI. This CDR3 reads CASKDDRKNIQYF. For the CDR3, the DNA is TGTGCCAGCAAGGACGACAGGAAAAACATTCAGTACTTC.

The sample holds many counts of this clonotype. DNA for the CDR3: TGTGCCAGCAGTATAGACCTAGCGGGTGACATCACCGGGGAGCTGTTTTTT. Translation gives CASSIDLAGDITGELFF. This chain joins TRBV12-3 or TRBV12-4 and TRBJ2-2, with TRBD2 matching 8 bases. The CDR3 is 17 residues long. The junction had 12 bases not matched to a gene; V was cut back by 5 bases and J by 4 bases.

This clonotype was found many times. The chain links TRBV29-1 to TRBJ2-6; D not resolved. Germline CDR1 and CDR2: SQVTM and ANQGSEA. Trimming took 6 bases from V and 0 from J, leaving 9 bases between them. The CDR3 runs to 14 residues. CDR3 DNA: TGCAGCGTGAAAGCTAGCTCTGGGGCCAACGTCCTGACTTTC. Translation: CSVKASSGANVLTF.

This clonotype was seen many times. The V gene is TRBV10-3, the J gene TRBJ1-3, with D unresolved. Trimming left V 6 bases short and J 1 base short, with 10 bases between. CDR3 length equals 14 residues. CDR1 is ENHRY and CDR2 is SYGVKD in the germline V gene. The CDR3 protein is CAIRDGSSGNTIYF. CDR3 bases: TGTGCCATCAGGGACGGGTCATCTGGAAACACCATATATTTT.

This clonotype was seen more than once but under ten times. This chain uses TRBV29-1 with TRBJ2-6; the match to TRBD2 covers 7 bases. The V gene end was trimmed by 5 bases and the J gene end by 0 bases; junction bases not matched to a gene: 7. This CDR3 region has 16 residues. Germline lookup yields CDR1 SQVTM and CDR2 ANQGSEA. CDR3 amino acids: CSVMRAGASGANVLTF. The CDR3 DNA is TGCAGCGTTATGAGGGCGGGAGCCTCTGGGGCCAACGTCCTGACTTTC.

This clonotype appeared many times. The gene calls are TRBV11-1 and TRBJ1-1, with 7 bases aligning to TRBD1. The CDR3 contains 13 residues. Germline trimming cut 4 bases from V and 4 bases from J; bases unmatched to any gene: 3. The V gene's germline CDR1 is SGHAT and CDR2 FQDESV (reference sequence). This CDR3 is CASSWGTATEAFF. The DNA of the CDR3 is TGTGCCAGCAGCTGGGGGACAGCCACTGAAGCTTTCTTT.

The genes are TRBV28 and TRBJ2-6; 10 positions agree with TRBD2. The CDR3 sequence is 19 residues long. From germline, CDR1 is MDHEN and CDR2 SYDVKM. The V and J ends lost 4 bases and 4 bases, in that order; junction bases with no gene match: 13. CDR3 DNA: TGTGCCAGCAGTTCCCCGACTAGCGGGCCCTCTCGGGGGGCCAACGTCCTGACTTTC. It is translated as CASSSPTSGPSRGANVLTF.

This clonotype has ten or more counts. The V gene is TRBV5-1, the J gene TRBJ2-7, with 10 bases matching TRBD2. This CDR3 spans 16 amino acids. The junction had 5 bases not matched to a gene; V was cut back by 0 bases and J by 2 bases. CDR1 and CDR2 from the germline V gene are SGHRS and YFSETQ. The CDR3 reads CASSLVASGSTYEQYF. The CDR3, as DNA: TGCGCCAGCAGCTTGGTGGCTAGCGGGAGTACCTACGAGCAGTACTTC.

This clonotype was observed a handful of times. The V call is TRBV6-5, the J call TRBJ2-5; a weak D match, TRBD1 (6 bases). The V and J ends lost 2 bases and 7 bases respectively, with 11 bases between them. Germline assignment: CDR1 MNHEY and CDR2 SVGAGI. CDR3 length equals 13 residues. The CDR3 DNA follows: TGTGCCAGCAGTTACCTCCCCAGGGGGACCCAGTACTTC. Protein: CASSYLPRGTQYF.

This clonotype was seen only a few times. The chain carries TRBV24-1 and TRBJ2-4; TRBD1 or TRBD2 may be the D gene (6 bases each). The CDR3 has 16 residues. CDR1 and CDR2 from the germline V gene are KGHDR and SFDVKD. V was trimmed by 1 base and J by 4 bases, leaving 13 bases between them. The CDR3 nucleotides read TGTGCCACCAGTGATTTCCAGGGGAGCGGGAAAAACATTCAGTACTTC. Amino acid sequence: CATSDFQGSGKNIQYF.

The V call is TRBV11-2, the J call TRBJ2-2, with D perhaps matching TRBD1 (7 bases). The germline CDR1 and CDR2 sequences are SGHAT and FQNNGV. Trimming cost V 8 bases and J 4 bases, with 17 bases left between them. The CDR3 sequence is 15 residues long. Here the CDR3 DNA reads TGTGCCAGCCCTTGGCAGGGGGGCGGCACCGGGGAGCTGTTTTTT. It codes for CASPWQGGGTGELFF. The whole variable domain, filled in from reference TRBV11-2 and TRBJ2-2, reads EAGVAQSPRYKIIEKRQSVAFWCNPISGHATLYWYQQILGQGPKLLIQFQNNGVVDDSQLPKDRFSAERLKGVDSTLKIQPAKLEDSAVYLCASPWQGGGTGELFFGEGSRLTVL.

This chain uses TRBV5-1 with TRBJ2-7; TRBD1 agrees at 8 bases. The CDR3 has 15 residues. V was pared by 3 bases and J by 5 bases, with 10 bases of the junction left unmatched. In germline, CDR1 is SGHRS, CDR2 YFSETQ. This CDR3 is CASSSTGDHADEQYF. In DNA, the CDR3 is TGCGCCAGCAGCTCGACAGGGGATCATGCAGACGAGCAGTACTTC.

This clonotype has ten or more counts. The chain carries TRBV6-1 and TRBJ2-7; 10 positions match TRBD1. CDR3 length: 13 amino acids. Trimming removed 9 bases from V and 4 bases from J; junction bases left unmatched: 6. Germline CDR1 and CDR2: MNHNS and SASEGT. The CDR3 DNA sequence: TGTGCCAGTCGGACAGGGGGTCGGTACGAGCAGTACTTC. This sequence encodes CASRTGGRYEQYF.

In this sample, this clonotype turned up once. J is TRBJ1-1 and V is TRBV30; D gene ambiguous. With 4 bases removed from V and 10 bases from J, the gap between germline ends came to 16 bases. The CDR3 sequence is 12 residues long. Germline V lookup: CDR1 GTSNPN, CDR2 SVGIG (reference sequence). CDR3 sequence: CAWTDRDLGAFF. CDR3 sequence (DNA): TGTGCCTGGACCGACCGCGACCTGGGAGCTTTCTTT.

The rearrangement links TRBV20-1 to TRBJ1-3, with 8 nucleotides matching TRBD1. The CDR3 is 15 amino acids. Per germline, CDR1 DFQATT and CDR2 SNEGSKA (reference sequence). Losses at the gene ends were 2 bases for V and 4 bases for J; bases not matched to a gene: 7. The CDR3 nucleotides read TGCAGTGCTAGACCTCGACAGGGGTCCGGAAACACCATATATTTT. It specifies CSARPRQGSGNTIYF.

At least ten counts were recorded for this clonotype. The chain couples TRBV29-1 to TRBJ2-5; 8 bases match TRBD1. The V and J ends lost 4 bases and 6 bases, in that order; junction bases with no gene match: 13. Germline V CDR1 and CDR2: SQVTM, ANQGSEA. The length of the CDR3 is 15 residues. Here the CDR3 DNA reads TGCAGCGTTGGGACAGGGCCATTCCCGGGGCAGACCCAGTACTTC. Residues: CSVGTGPFPGQTQYF.

The table lists this clonotype with a few counts. V usage is TRBV4-3 and J usage is TRBJ2-2; 13 bases match TRBD2. There are 18 residues in the CDR3. V was pared by 1 base and J by 4 bases, with 6 bases of the junction left unmatched. Germline CDR1 and CDR2: LGHNA and YSLEER. CDR3 amino acids: CASSQALGLAGVTGELFF. For the CDR3, the DNA is TGCGCCAGCAGCCAAGCCCTCGGACTAGCGGGAGTCACCGGGGAGCTGTTTTTT.

This clonotype was observed many times. The chain recombines TRBV4-2 with TRBJ1-2, with 10 positions matching TRBD1. The CDR3 extends over 15 amino acids. With 2 bases clipped from V and 8 bases from J, the junction kept 8 bases outside the gene matches. Germline V gene sequence: CDR1 LGHNA, CDR2 YNFKEQ. CDR3 region: CASSQLLGTGDGYTF. The CDR3, as DNA: TGTGCCAGCAGCCAACTCCTGGGGACAGGGGACGGCTACACCTTC.

This clonotype was seen a few times. The chain is built from TRBV29-1 and TRBJ2-7, with 7 bases fitting TRBD2. This CDR3 is 12 amino acids long. Germline V gives CDR1 SQVTM, CDR2 ANQGSEA. The junction had 9 bases not matched to a gene; V was cut back by 7 bases and J by 6 bases. CDR3 nucleotide sequence: TGCAGCGGGGGGGAGGGAATGGGCGAGCAGTACTTC. Protein product: CSGGEGMGEQYF.

This clonotype was picked up many times. This rearrangement joins TRBV6-5 to TRBJ1-1, with D possibly TRBD1 on 6 matching bases. The CDR3 loop spans 15 amino acids. The V gene lost 2 bases and the J gene lost 1 base, with 11 bases spanning the gap. CDR1 and CDR2 from the germline V gene are MNHEY and SVGAGI. The DNA of the CDR3 is TGTGCCAGCAGTTACCCGGGACAACCGAACACTGAAGCTTTCTTT. It translates to CASSYPGQPNTEAFF.

This clonotype was detected ten times or more. The chain combines TRBV5-4 with TRBJ2-7; 9 bases are shared with TRBD1. V dropped 4 bases and J dropped 3; count of bases not matched to a gene: 8. The CDR3 covers 15 residues. Germline CDR1 reads SGHNT; CDR2 reads YYREEE (reference sequence). The CDR3 spells CASSPTWDRDYEQYF. The CDR3 bases are TGTGCCAGCAGCCCCACCTGGGACAGGGACTACGAGCAGTACTTC.